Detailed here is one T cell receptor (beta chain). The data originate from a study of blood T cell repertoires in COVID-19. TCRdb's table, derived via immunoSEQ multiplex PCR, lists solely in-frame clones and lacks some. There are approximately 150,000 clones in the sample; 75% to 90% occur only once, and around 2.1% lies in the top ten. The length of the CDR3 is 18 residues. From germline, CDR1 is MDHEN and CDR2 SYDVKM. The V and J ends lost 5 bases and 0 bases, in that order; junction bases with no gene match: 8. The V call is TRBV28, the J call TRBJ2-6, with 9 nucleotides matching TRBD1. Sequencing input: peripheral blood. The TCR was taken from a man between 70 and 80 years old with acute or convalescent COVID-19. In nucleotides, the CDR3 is TGTGCCAGCAGTAAATTGGGACAGGGCCGCTCTGGGGCCAACGTCCTGACTTTC. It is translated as CASSKLGQGRSGANVLTF.